What follows describes a single T cell receptor beta chain. This sample was taken from a study of control samples from healthy donors and cancer patients. The CDR3 has 17 amino acids. Trimming removed 2 bases from V and 0 bases from J, with 14 bases in between. Germline-derived CDR1 and CDR2 are SGHVS and FNYEAQ. Clones were sequenced by immunoSEQ multiplex PCR, and TCRdb holds only the in-frame ones, with some missing. In the table there are under 150,000 clones, about 91% of which are singletons. This receptor was identified in a man aged 35 to 55 in good health. The V and J genes are TRBV7-6 and TRBJ2-1; no clear D. Sequencing was carried out using blood. CDR3 nucleotide sequence: TGTGCCAGCAGCTTATATGAGTCCGAAAGCTCCTACAATGAGCAGTTCTTC. This gives the protein CASSLYESESSYNEQFF.